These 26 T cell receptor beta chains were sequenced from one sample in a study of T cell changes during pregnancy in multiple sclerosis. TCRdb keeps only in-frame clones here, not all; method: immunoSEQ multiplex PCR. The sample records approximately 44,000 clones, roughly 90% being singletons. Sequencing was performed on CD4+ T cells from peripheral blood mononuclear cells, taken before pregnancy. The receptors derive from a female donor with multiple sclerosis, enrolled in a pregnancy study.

The CDR3 DNA reads as TGTGCCAGCACCCCAGGGCGTTCCTCCTACAATGAGCAGTTCTTC. The encoded protein is CASTPGRSSYNEQFF. The V call is TRBV6-1, the J call TRBJ2-1; tentatively, D is TRBD1 (5 bases). This CDR3 region has 15 residues. The germline V gene encodes CDR1 MNHNS and CDR2 SASEGT. V was cut by 7 bases and J by 0 bases, with 13 bases left in between.

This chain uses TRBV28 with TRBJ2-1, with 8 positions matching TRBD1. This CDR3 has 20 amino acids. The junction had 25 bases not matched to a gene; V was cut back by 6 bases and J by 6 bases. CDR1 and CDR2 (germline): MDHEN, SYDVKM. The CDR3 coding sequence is TGTGCCAGCAGATTTAGGGACCTCAGGGGGCCCCGGGCGTCGGGCAATGAGCAGTTCTTC. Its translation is CASRFRDLRGPRASGNEQFF.

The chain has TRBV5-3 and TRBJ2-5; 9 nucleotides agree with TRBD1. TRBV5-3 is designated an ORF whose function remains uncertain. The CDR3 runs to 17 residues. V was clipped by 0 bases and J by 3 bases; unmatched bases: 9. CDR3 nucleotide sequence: TGTGCCAGAAGCTTGGAGGGACAGGGTGGAGTCGAAGAGACCCAGTACTTC. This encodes CARSLEGQGGVEETQYF.

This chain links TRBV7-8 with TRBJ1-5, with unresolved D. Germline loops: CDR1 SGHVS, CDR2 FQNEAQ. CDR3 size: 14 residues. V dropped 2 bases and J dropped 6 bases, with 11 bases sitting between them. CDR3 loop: CASSLMGVGQPQHF. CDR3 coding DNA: TGTGCCAGCAGCTTAATGGGAGTTGGTCAGCCCCAGCATTTT.

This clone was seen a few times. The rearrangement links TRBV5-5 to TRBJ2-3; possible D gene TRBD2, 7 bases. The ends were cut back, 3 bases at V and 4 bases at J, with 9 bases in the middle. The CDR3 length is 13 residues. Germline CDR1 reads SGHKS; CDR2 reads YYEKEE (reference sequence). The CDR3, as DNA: TGTGCCAGCAGCTGGGGGGGCTCAGATACGCAGTATTTT. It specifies CASSWGGSDTQYF.

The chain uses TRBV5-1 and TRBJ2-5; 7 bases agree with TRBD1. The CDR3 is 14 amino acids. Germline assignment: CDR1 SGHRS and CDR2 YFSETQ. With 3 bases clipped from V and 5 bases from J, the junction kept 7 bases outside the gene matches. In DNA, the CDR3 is TGCGCCAGCAGCTCAGGGGGATTTAGGGAGACCCAGTACTTC. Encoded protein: CASSSGGFRETQYF.

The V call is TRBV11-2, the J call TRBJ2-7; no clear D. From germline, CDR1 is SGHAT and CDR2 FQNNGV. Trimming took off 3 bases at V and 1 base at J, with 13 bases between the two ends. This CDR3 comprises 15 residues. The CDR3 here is CASSFWAGASYEQYF. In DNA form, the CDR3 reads TGTGCCAGCAGCTTCTGGGCAGGCGCGTCCTACGAGCAGTACTTC.

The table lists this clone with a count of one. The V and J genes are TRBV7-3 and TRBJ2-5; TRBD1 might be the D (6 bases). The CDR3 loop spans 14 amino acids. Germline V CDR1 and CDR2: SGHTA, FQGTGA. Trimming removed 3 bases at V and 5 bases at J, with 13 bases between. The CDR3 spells CASSLGATWETQYF. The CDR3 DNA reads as TGTGCCAGCAGCTTGGGGGCTACCTGGGAGACCCAGTACTTC.

CDR3 sequence: CASSSSGGANTGELFF. CDR3 DNA: TGTGCCAGCAGCTCTAGCGGGGGGGCGAACACCGGGGAGCTGTTTTTT. The chain uses TRBV5-4 and TRBJ2-2, with 12 bases that match TRBD2. V lost 3 bases, J lost 0 bases, and 0 bases stayed unmatched. CDR3 length equals 16 residues. Per germline, CDR1 SGHNT and CDR2 YYREEE (reference sequence).

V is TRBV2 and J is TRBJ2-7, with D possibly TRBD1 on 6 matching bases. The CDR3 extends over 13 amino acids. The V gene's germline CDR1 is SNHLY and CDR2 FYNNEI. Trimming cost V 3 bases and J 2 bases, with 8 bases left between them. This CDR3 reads CASSDRGPYEQYF. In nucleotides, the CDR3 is TGTGCCAGCAGTGACAGGGGCCCCTACGAGCAGTACTTC.

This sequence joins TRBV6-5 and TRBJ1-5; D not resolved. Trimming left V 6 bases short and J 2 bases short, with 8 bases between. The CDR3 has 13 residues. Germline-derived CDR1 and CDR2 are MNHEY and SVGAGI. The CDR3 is CASSRMGNQPQHF. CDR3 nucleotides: TGTGCCAGCAGCAGAATGGGCAATCAGCCCCAGCATTTT.

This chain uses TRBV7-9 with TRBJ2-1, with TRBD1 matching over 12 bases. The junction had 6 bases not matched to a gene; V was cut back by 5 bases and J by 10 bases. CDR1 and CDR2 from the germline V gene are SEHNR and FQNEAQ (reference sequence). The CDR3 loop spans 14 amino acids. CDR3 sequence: CASSPGQGAREQFF. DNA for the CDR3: TGTGCCAGCAGCCCGGGACAGGGGGCGCGGGAGCAGTTCTTC.

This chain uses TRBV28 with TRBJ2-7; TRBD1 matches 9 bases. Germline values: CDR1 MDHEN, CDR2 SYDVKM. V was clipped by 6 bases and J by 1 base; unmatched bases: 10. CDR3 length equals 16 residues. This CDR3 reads CASSSPTGTGSYEQYF. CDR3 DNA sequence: TGTGCCAGCAGCTCTCCCACCGGGACAGGGTCCTACGAGCAGTACTTC.

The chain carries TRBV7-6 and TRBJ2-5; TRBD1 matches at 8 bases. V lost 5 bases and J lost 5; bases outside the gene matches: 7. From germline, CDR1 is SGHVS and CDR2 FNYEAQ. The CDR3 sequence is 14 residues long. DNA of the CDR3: TGTGCCAGCAGCGCGACAGGGGCAGGGGAGACCCAGTACTTC. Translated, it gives CASSATGAGETQYF.

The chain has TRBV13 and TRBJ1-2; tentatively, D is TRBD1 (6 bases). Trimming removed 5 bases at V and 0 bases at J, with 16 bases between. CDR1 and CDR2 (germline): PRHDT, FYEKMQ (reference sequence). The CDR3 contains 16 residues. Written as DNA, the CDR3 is TGTGCCAGCAGCCCTACCATAGACAGGCCTAACTATGGCTACACCTTC. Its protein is CASSPTIDRPNYGYTF.

CDR3 nucleotide sequence: TGTGCCAGCAGCTTACCGGGGACTGGTGGGAATGAGCAGTTCTTC. Translated, it gives CASSLPGTGGNEQFF. The rearrangement uses TRBV7-3 and TRBJ2-1; tentative D call: TRBD2 (6 bases). The V end was cut by 2 bases, the J end by 7 bases, with 15 bases between. The CDR3 has 15 amino acids. Germline V gene data show CDR1 as SGHTA and CDR2 as FQGTGA.

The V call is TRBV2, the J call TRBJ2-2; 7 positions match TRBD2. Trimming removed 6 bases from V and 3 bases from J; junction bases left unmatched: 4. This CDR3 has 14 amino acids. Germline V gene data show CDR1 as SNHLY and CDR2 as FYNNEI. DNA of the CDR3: TGTGCCAGCAGGGAGGGGAGGGACACCGGGGAGCTGTTTTTT. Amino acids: CASREGRDTGELFF.

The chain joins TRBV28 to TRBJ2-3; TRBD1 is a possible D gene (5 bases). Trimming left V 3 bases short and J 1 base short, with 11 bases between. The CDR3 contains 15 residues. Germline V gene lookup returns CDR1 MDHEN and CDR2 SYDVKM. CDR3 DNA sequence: TGTGCCAGCAGTTTTCCCCTAGGGGGCACAGATACGCAGTATTTT. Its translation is CASSFPLGGTDTQYF.

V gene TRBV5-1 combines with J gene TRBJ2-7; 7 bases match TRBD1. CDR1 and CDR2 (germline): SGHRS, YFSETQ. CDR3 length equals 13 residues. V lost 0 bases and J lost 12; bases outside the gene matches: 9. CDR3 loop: CASSLEAGGTGYF. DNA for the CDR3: TGCGCCAGCAGCTTGGAGGCAGGGGGAACGGGGTACTTC.

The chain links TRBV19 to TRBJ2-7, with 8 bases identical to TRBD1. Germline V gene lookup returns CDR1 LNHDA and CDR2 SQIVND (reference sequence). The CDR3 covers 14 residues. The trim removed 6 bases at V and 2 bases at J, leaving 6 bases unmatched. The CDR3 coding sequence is TGTGCCAGTAGCCTCAGACAGGGGACCTACGAGCAGTACTTC. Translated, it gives CASSLRQGTYEQYF. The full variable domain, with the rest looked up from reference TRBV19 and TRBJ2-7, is DGGITQSPKYLFRKEGQNVTLSCEQNLNHDAMYWYRQDPGQGLRLIYYSQIVNDFQKGDIAEGYSVSREKKESFPLTVTSAQKNPTAFYLCASSLRQGTYEQYFGPGTRLTVT.

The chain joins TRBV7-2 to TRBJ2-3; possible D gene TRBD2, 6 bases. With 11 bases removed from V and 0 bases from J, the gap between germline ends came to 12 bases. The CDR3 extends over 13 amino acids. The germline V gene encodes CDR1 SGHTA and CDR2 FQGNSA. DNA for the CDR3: TGTGCCGGCGGGGCGCGTAGCACAGATACGCAGTATTTT. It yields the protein CAGGARSTDTQYF.

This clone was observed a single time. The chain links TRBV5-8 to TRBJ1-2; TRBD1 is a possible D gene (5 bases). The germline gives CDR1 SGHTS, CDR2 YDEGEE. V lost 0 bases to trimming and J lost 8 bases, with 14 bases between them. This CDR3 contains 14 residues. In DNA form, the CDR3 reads TGTGCCAGCAGCTTGGACTCGGGGGGACGGGGCTACACCTTC. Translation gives CASSLDSGGRGYTF.

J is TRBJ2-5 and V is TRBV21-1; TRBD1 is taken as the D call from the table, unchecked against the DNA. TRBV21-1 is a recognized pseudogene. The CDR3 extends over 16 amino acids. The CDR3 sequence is CASSSQWTGGRETQYF. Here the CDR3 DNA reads TGTGCCAGCAGCAGTCAATGGACAGGGGGCAGGGAGACCCAGTACTTC.

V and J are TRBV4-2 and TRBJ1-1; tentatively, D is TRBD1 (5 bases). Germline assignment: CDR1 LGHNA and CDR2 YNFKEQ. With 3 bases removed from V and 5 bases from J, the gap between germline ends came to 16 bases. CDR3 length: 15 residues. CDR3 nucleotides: TGTGCCAGCAGCCAGGGGGGGAAGGGAGGAACTGAAGCTTTCTTT. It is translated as CASSQGGKGGTEAFF.

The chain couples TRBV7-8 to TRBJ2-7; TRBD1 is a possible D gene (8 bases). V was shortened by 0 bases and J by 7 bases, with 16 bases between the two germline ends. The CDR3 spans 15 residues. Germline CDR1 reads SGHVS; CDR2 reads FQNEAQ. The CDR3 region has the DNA TGTGCCAGCAGCTTAGCGTACAGGGGGAGGGGGGAGCAGTACTTC. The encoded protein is CASSLAYRGRGEQYF.

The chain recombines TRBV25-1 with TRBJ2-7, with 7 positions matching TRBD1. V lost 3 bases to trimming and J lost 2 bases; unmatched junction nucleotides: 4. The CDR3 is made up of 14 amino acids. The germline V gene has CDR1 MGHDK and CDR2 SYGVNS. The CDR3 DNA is TGTGCCAGCAGTGACGGGACAGCGACCTACGAGCAGTACTTC. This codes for CASSDGTATYEQYF.